This T cell receptor (beta chain) derives from a study of cytomegalovirus exposure and HLA in healthy donors. In this sample, this clone turned up a few times. The PCR ran on 60 Vbeta and 13 Jbeta primers. Sequencing used immunoSEQ multiplex PCR; TCRdb keeps in-frame clones, though not all of them. The sample yields about 160,000 clones, approximately 72% seen once. Trimming shortened V by 5 bases and J by 0 bases, and 14 bases separated the two germline ends. The CDR3 contains 16 residues. Germline CDR1 reads SEHNR; CDR2 reads FQNEAQ (reference sequence). J is TRBJ1-3 and V is TRBV7-9; D gene uncertain. The sample taken for sequencing was PBMCs. The sequence came from a female donor in good health and CMV-seronegative. CDR3 region: CASSRGSGPSGNTIYF. DNA of the CDR3: TGTGCCAGCAGCCGCGGGAGTGGGCCCTCTGGAAACACCATATATTTT.